This passage covers 32 T cell receptor beta chains from one sample sequenced in a study of blood T cell repertoires in COVID-19. The data were produced by immunoSEQ multiplex PCR, yet TCRdb's version contains in-frame clones alone and is incomplete. In the table there are 400,000 to 500,000 clones, 88% of which are singletons. Sequenced material: PBMCs or T cells enriched from blood (not recorded which). The receptors here all came from a woman under 30 who had been exposed to COVID-19.

The chain carries TRBV15 and TRBJ1-5, with D possibly matching TRBD1 (6 bases). V lost 3 bases to trimming and J lost 8 bases, with 11 bases between them. Germline V CDR1 and CDR2: LNHNV, YYDKDF (reference sequence). The CDR3 loop spans 13 amino acids. The CDR3 DNA follows: TGTGCCACCAGCAGGGAGGGGGGGGAGCCCCAGCATTTT. Amino acid sequence: CATSREGGEPQHF. Complete variable domain (other parts from reference TRBV15 and TRBJ1-5): DAMVIQNPRYQVTQFGKPVTLSCSQTLNHNVMYWYQQKSSQAPKLLFHYYDKDFNNEADTPDNFQSRRPNTSFCFLDIRSPGLGDTAMYLCATSREGGEPQHFGDGTRLSIL.

This clone was detected once. The gene calls are TRBV28 and TRBJ2-2; 15 nucleotides match TRBD2. The germline CDR1 and CDR2 sequences are MDHEN and SYDVKM. V dropped 5 bases and J dropped 2; count of bases not matched to a gene: 9. There are 19 residues in the CDR3. The CDR3 nucleotides are TGTGCCAGCAGTCGACCGGGACTAGCGGGAGGAACAAACACCGGGGAGCTGTTTTTT. This sequence encodes CASSRPGLAGGTNTGELFF. The variable domain in full, with the rest retrieved from reference TRBV28 and TRBJ2-2, is DVKVTQSSRYLVKRTGEKVFLECVQDMDHENMFWYRQDPGLGLRLIYFSYDVKMKEKGDIPEGYSVSREKKERFSLILESASTNQTSMYLCASSRPGLAGGTNTGELFFGEGSRLTVL.

The V gene is TRBV28, the J gene TRBJ2-1, with TRBD2 as a possible D gene (5 bases). V was trimmed by 7 bases and J by 7 bases, leaving 17 bases between them. CDR1 and CDR2 from the germline V gene are MDHEN and SYDVKM. The CDR3 is 14 residues long. CDR3 loop: CASIKAGRVNEQFF. CDR3 coding DNA: TGTGCCAGCATAAAGGCTGGGAGAGTAAATGAGCAGTTCTTC.

The chain combines TRBV28 with TRBJ2-1; 11 nucleotides align to TRBD2. This CDR3 is built from 15 residues. The junction had 4 bases not matched to a gene; V was cut back by 5 bases and J by 4 bases. In germline, CDR1 is MDHEN, CDR2 SYDVKM. This CDR3 reads CASSKTSGRYNEQFF. As DNA, the CDR3 is TGTGCCAGCAGTAAAACTAGCGGGAGATACAATGAGCAGTTCTTC.

J is TRBJ1-5 and V is TRBV15, with a tentative D call TRBD1 (6 bases). Trimming shortened V by 2 bases and J by 1 base, and 24 bases separated the two germline ends. In germline, CDR1 is LNHNV, CDR2 YYDKDF (reference sequence). The CDR3 totals 20 residues. The CDR3 nucleotides are TGTGCCACCAGCAGATCTGCCCCGGGACAAGGGAAGGGAAGCAATCAGCCCCAGCATTTT. Amino acids: CATSRSAPGQGKGSNQPQHF. Full variable domain (rest looked up from reference TRBV15 and TRBJ1-5): DAMVIQNPRYQVTQFGKPVTLSCSQTLNHNVMYWYQQKSSQAPKLLFHYYDKDFNNEADTPDNFQSRRPNTSFCFLDIRSPGLGDTAMYLCATSRSAPGQGKGSNQPQHFGDGTRLSIL.

V and J are TRBV5-1 and TRBJ2-5; D gene uncertain. CDR1 and CDR2 (germline): SGHRS, YFSETQ. This CDR3 is 14 amino acids long. V was clipped by 0 bases and J by 3 bases, with 9 bases between them. The chain's CDR3 is CASSLGVLEETQYF. The CDR3 DNA follows: TGCGCCAGCAGCTTGGGTGTGCTAGAAGAGACCCAGTACTTC.

CDR3: CASRDGRDTQYF. The CDR3 DNA follows: TGTGCCAGCAGGGATGGGCGAGATACGCAGTATTTT. The chain links TRBV6-6 to TRBJ2-3, with D uncertain. Trimming took off 6 bases at V and 5 bases at J, with 9 bases between the two ends. This CDR3 is 12 amino acids long. Germline values: CDR1 MNHNY, CDR2 SVGAGI (reference sequence).

The chain recombines TRBV4-1 with TRBJ2-7, with 10 bases aligning to TRBD2. CDR3 length: 15 residues. Per germline, CDR1 MGHRA and CDR2 YSYEKL. V shed 3 bases and J 4 bases; nucleotides not matched to a gene: 6. CDR3 nucleotide sequence: TGCGCCAGCAGCCACCCTAGCGGGGGACGGTACGAGCAGTACTTC. It codes for CASSHPSGGRYEQYF.

The V call is TRBV3-1 (or the pseudogene TRBV3-2), the J call TRBJ2-5; D unresolved. Germline V CDR1 and CDR2: LGHDT, YNNKEL (reference sequence). The CDR3 extends over 14 amino acids. Trimming pared 4 bases from V and 5 bases from J, leaving 14 bases between. The CDR3 region is CASSLRSNKETQYF. CDR3 coding DNA: TGTGCCAGCAGCCTCCGGTCGAATAAGGAGACCCAGTACTTC.

The rearrangement uses TRBV27 and TRBJ2-2, with D uncertain. CDR3 length: 13 residues. With 5 bases removed from V and 6 bases from J, the gap between germline ends came to 10 bases. In germline, CDR1 is MNHEY, CDR2 SMNVEV (reference sequence). The CDR3 protein is CASSPYGSGELFF. CDR3 nucleotides: TGTGCCAGCAGTCCCTACGGTTCCGGGGAGCTGTTTTTT.

This chain uses TRBV29-1 with TRBJ1-4; D is uncertain. This CDR3 has 13 amino acids. The germline V gene has CDR1 SQVTM and CDR2 ANQGSEA. Trimming shortened V by 7 bases and J by 8 bases, and 17 bases separated the two germline ends. CDR3 in amino acids: CSGVGREREKLFF. The DNA for the CDR3 is TGCAGCGGAGTAGGGAGGGAAAGGGAAAAACTGTTTTTT. Supplemented by reference TRBV29-1 and TRBJ1-4, the full variable domain reads SAVISQKPSRDICQRGTSLTIQCQVDSQVTMMFWYRQQPGQSLTLIATANQGSEATYESGFVIDKFPISRPNLTFSTLTVSNMSPEDSSIYLCSGVGREREKLFFGSGTQLSVL.

A remark on this clone: Other DNA sequences in the sample encode the same CDR3. V is TRBV4-3 and J is TRBJ1-3, with D hard to call. This CDR3 has 16 amino acids. Trimming took 0 bases from V and 0 from J, leaving 9 bases between them. CDR1 is LGHNA, CDR2 YSLEER, per germline. For the CDR3, the DNA is TGCGCCAGCAGCCAAGATCGAGAGTTCTCTGGAAACACCATATATTTT. Its protein product is CASSQDREFSGNTIYF.

The J gene is TRBJ1-4, the V gene TRBV5-6; 7 nucleotides line up with TRBD1. Germline CDR1 is SGHDT and CDR2 is YYEEEE. The CDR3 runs 14 residues. The V and J ends lost 5 bases and 8 bases, in that order; junction bases with no gene match: 9. The CDR3 here is CASSQGDFKEKLFF. The CDR3 coding sequence is TGTGCCAGCAGTCAGGGGGATTTTAAAGAAAAACTGTTTTTT.

The chain couples TRBV7-8 to TRBJ1-2, with unresolved D. Per the germline V gene, CDR1 is SGHVS and CDR2 is FQNEAQ. This CDR3 has 15 residues. Trimming removed 1 base at V and 6 bases at J, with 15 bases between. The CDR3 DNA sequence: TGTGCCAGCAGCTTAGGAGGGCGGGAATCCCATGGCTACACCTTC. As protein: CASSLGGRESHGYTF. Based on the CDR3 plus reference TRBV7-8 and TRBJ1-2, the full variable domain is GAGVSQSPRYKVAKRGQDVALRCDPISGHVSLFWYQQALGQGPEFLTYFQNEAQLDKSGLPSDRFFAERPEGSVSTLKIQRTQQEDSAVYLCASSLGGRESHGYTFGSGTRLTVV.

This rearrangement joins TRBV27 to TRBJ2-3; D uncertain. There are 14 residues in the CDR3. Germline V gene sequence: CDR1 MNHEY, CDR2 SMNVEV (reference sequence). The ends were cut back, 2 bases at V and 4 bases at J, with 10 bases in the middle. The CDR3 DNA sequence: TGTGCCAGCAGTTTAGATTCCGGAGCAGATACGCAGTATTTT. Translated: CASSLDSGADTQYF.

The V and J genes are TRBV5-1 and TRBJ1-5; D is possibly TRBD1 (5 bases). Trimming removed 1 base from V and 7 bases from J, with 9 bases in between. Germline V gene sequence: CDR1 SGHRS, CDR2 YFSETQ. The CDR3 runs to 13 residues. In DNA form, the CDR3 reads TGCGCCAGCAGCTTGTCGCAGGGCCAGCCCCAGCATTTT. Its protein product is CASSLSQGQPQHF.

The chain uses TRBV11-2 and TRBJ1-1; TRBD1 might be the D (5 bases). Trimming removed 5 bases from V and 1 base from J, with 14 bases in between. Germline V lookup: CDR1 SGHAT, CDR2 FQNNGV. The CDR3 extends over 15 amino acids. CDR3 nucleotide sequence: TGTGCCAGCAGCCAGCACAGGCTGAGGAACACTGAAGCTTTCTTT. It translates to CASSQHRLRNTEAFF.

This chain's CDR3 is CASSQQQNTEAFF. CDR3 nucleotides: TGTGCCAGCAGTCAACAGCAGAACACTGAAGCTTTCTTT. The rearrangement joins TRBV2 to TRBJ1-1; D is unclear. The CDR3 is 13 residues long. Germline-derived CDR1 and CDR2 are SNHLY and FYNNEI. Deletions cut 5 bases from V and 1 base from J, with 8 bases between.

The chain links TRBV24-1 to TRBJ1-4; D may be TRBD1 (5 bases). The CDR3 covers 15 residues. CDR1 is KGHDR and CDR2 is SFDVKD in the germline V gene. Trimming removed 4 bases at V and 7 bases at J, with 15 bases between. DNA for the CDR3: TGTGCCACCAGTGACCAGACAGTCCCGGGTGAAAAACTGTTTTTT. Encoded protein: CATSDQTVPGEKLFF.

The chain is built from TRBV6-6 and TRBJ1-6; the D is unclear. The CDR3 is 13 residues long. CDR1 MNHNY and CDR2 SVGAGI come from the germline V gene (reference sequence). V gave up 6 bases and J gave up 11 bases, with 14 bases separating them. CDR3 DNA: TGTGCCAGCAGCCCCGAGGTTTCGCCACCCCTCCACTTT. Translation: CASSPEVSPPLHF.

The V gene is TRBV2, the J gene TRBJ2-3, with TRBD2 matching over 12 bases. Germline V gene data show CDR1 as SNHLY and CDR2 as FYNNEI. The CDR3 spans 16 residues. V lost 4 bases, J lost 5 bases, and 7 bases stayed unmatched. The CDR3 protein is CASSGPLAGGGDTQYF. The CDR3 region has the DNA TGTGCCAGCAGTGGGCCTCTAGCGGGAGGGGGAGATACGCAGTATTTT.

The chain combines TRBV27 with TRBJ1-5; 9 nucleotides align to TRBD1. Looked up from germline, CDR1 is MNHEY and CDR2 is SMNVEV (reference sequence). The CDR3 extends over 15 amino acids. V gave up 5 bases and J gave up 7 bases; unmatched junction bases: 9. CDR3 region: CASSPGQGSGQPQHF. CDR3 coding DNA: TGTGCCAGCAGTCCGGGACAGGGTTCAGGGCAGCCCCAGCATTTT.

This chain uses TRBV6-5 with TRBJ2-6; D might be TRBD2 (7 bases). The CDR3 contains 15 residues. Germline V gene sequence: CDR1 MNHEY, CDR2 SVGAGI. CDR3 DNA sequence: TGTGTCACAGCGGGGCAGGGGAGTGGGGCCAACGTCCTGACTTTC. Translation gives CVTAGQGSGANVLTF.

This chain uses TRBV28 with TRBJ2-2, with TRBD1 matching over 7 bases. With 6 bases clipped from V and 1 base from J, the junction kept 2 bases outside the gene matches. Germline CDR1 and CDR2: MDHEN and SYDVKM. The CDR3 has 14 residues. In DNA form, the CDR3 reads TGTGCCAGCAGAGGACAGGAGAACACCGGGGAGCTGTTTTTT. It is translated as CASRGQENTGELFF.

The chain recombines TRBV7-9 with TRBJ1-5; tentative D call: TRBD1 (5 bases). CDR3 length equals 17 residues. Germline V gives CDR1 SEHNR, CDR2 FQNEAQ (reference sequence). V lost 6 bases, J lost 1 base, and 19 bases lay in between. CDR3 bases: TGTGCCAGCAGTTTTTCAAGTGGGGCTTTGAGCAATCAGCCCCAGCATTTT. It encodes CASSFSSGALSNQPQHF. Full variable domain (remainder filled in from reference TRBV7-9 and TRBJ1-5): DTGVSQNPRHKITKRGQNVTFRCDPISEHNRLYWYRQTLGQGPEFLTYFQNEAQLEKSRLLSDRFSAERPKGSFSTLEIQRTEQGDSAMYLCASSFSSGALSNQPQHFGDGTRLSIL.

The rearrangement links TRBV7-9 to TRBJ2-3; a weak D match, TRBD1 (7 bases). This CDR3 has 15 residues. Per the germline V gene, CDR1 is SEHNR and CDR2 is FQNEAQ (reference sequence). Here the CDR3 reads CAAGIPSQPGGTQYF. CDR3 in DNA: TGTGCGGCGGGAATTCCAAGCCAGCCAGGGGGGACGCAGTATTTT.

Written as DNA, the CDR3 is TGTGCCAGCAGCTTAGATTGGACAGGTTACGAGCAGTACTTC. Its translation is CASSLDWTGYEQYF. The chain uses TRBV7-9 and TRBJ2-7; 7 positions match TRBD1. Germline V gene data show CDR1 as SEHNR and CDR2 as FQNEAQ (reference sequence). CDR3 length: 14 residues. The J segment lost 4 bases and the V segment lost 1 base, leaving 4 bases of the junction unmatched.

The chain recombines TRBV6-1 with TRBJ1-5; perhaps TRBD1 as D (6 bases). The V end was cut by 1 base, the J end by 3 bases, with 13 bases between. Germline values: CDR1 MNHNS, CDR2 SASEGT. This CDR3 region has 16 residues. The CDR3 protein is CASSEVRGLDNQPQHF. CDR3 DNA: TGTGCCAGCAGTGAAGTCAGGGGTTTGGACAATCAGCCCCAGCATTTT.

The V and J genes are TRBV28 and TRBJ2-3, with 9 bases that match TRBD1. Germline values: CDR1 MDHEN, CDR2 SYDVKM. The J segment lost 6 bases and the V segment lost 5 bases, leaving 12 bases of the junction unmatched. This CDR3 has 16 amino acids. In nucleotides, the CDR3 is TGTGCCAGCAGTCCCTCTCCCGGGACAGGGAGGGATACGCAGTATTTT. It translates to CASSPSPGTGRDTQYF.

This chain's CDR3 is CASSIDVAGGSGANVLTF. CDR3 coding DNA: TGTGCCAGTAGTATAGACGTGGCAGGGGGCTCCGGGGCCAACGTCCTGACTTTC. This rearrangement joins TRBV19 to TRBJ2-6, with TRBD1 identical over 8 bases. This CDR3 is 18 amino acids long. Unmatched junction bases numbered 8, after V lost 0 bases and J lost 4 bases. The germline CDR1 and CDR2 sequences are LNHDA and SQIVND (reference sequence). Drawing the rest from reference TRBV19 and TRBJ2-6, the complete variable domain is DGGITQSPKYLFRKEGQNVTLSCEQNLNHDAMYWYRQDPGQGLRLIYYSQIVNDFQKGDIAEGYSVSREKKESFPLTVTSAQKNPTAFYLCASSIDVAGGSGANVLTFGAGSRLTVL.

CDR3 region: CASSSGTGYYEQYF. CDR3 nucleotides: TGTGCCAGCAGCTCCGGGACAGGGTACTACGAGCAGTACTTC. This chain connects TRBV13 to TRBJ2-7; TRBD1 agrees at 9 bases. This CDR3 spans 14 amino acids. V lost 4 bases and J lost 3; bases outside the gene matches: 4. Germline V gene sequence: CDR1 PRHDT, CDR2 FYEKMQ (reference sequence).

This clone was counted a single time. The rearrangement links TRBV5-6 to TRBJ1-4; possibly TRBD1 for D (5 bases). The germline V and J ends were trimmed by 0 bases and 1 base, with 13 bases remaining between them. Germline-derived CDR1 and CDR2 are SGHDT and YYEEEE. CDR3 size: 17 residues. The CDR3, as DNA: TGTGCCAGCAGCTTGGAGGGTCAGGGCCTAACTAATGAAAAACTGTTTTTT. Protein sequence: CASSLEGQGLTNEKLFF. Using reference TRBV5-6 and TRBJ1-4 for the parts outside the CDR3, the full variable domain is DAGVTQSPTHLIKTRGQQVTLRCSPKSGHDTVSWYQQALGQGPQFIFQYYEEEERQRGNFPDRFSGHQFPNYSSELNVNALLLGDSALYLCASSLEGQGLTNEKLFFGSGTQLSVL.